This is a list of T cell receptor beta chains from one sample in a study of blood T cell repertoires in COVID-19. Assay used: immunoSEQ multiplex PCR; TCRdb lists only in-frame clones, some missing. This repertoire shows over 400,000 clones, approximately 85% found once; its top ten account for approximately 3%. Sequencing was done on a sample of peripheral blood. These receptors all stem from a human donor in a cohort sampled during active COVID-19. CDR3s include the opening cysteine and the closing phenylalanine or tryptophan. A D gene is named only where the DNA matches it firmly. Clone size is shown for a subset of rows, as once, few, many or a class of expanded clone.

d_call: .; clone_size: .; v_call: TRBV24-1; j_call: TRBJ2-2; cdr3_nt: TGTGCCACCAGTGATTTGCTGGGAGGCGGGCGTACGAACACCGGGGAGCTGTTTTTT; cdr3_aa: CATSDLLGGGRTNTGELFF
d_call: TRBD1; clone_size: few; v_call: TRBV25-1; j_call: TRBJ2-7; cdr3_nt: TGTGCCAGCTCCGGACAGGGGGTCTACGAGCAGTACTTC; cdr3_aa: CASSGQGVYEQYF
d_call: TRBD1; clone_size: .; v_call: TRBV6-2/TRBV6-3; j_call: TRBJ1-1; cdr3_nt: TGTGCCAGCAGTTCGATACAAGGGGGCGCCGGAACTACTGAAGCTTTCTTT; cdr3_aa: CASSSIQGGAGTTEAFF
d_call: TRBD1; clone_size: .; v_call: TRBV27; j_call: TRBJ1-2; cdr3_nt: TGTGCCAGCAGCAATGCCGACAGGGCCTATGGCTACACCTTC; cdr3_aa: CASSNADRAYGYTF
d_call: .; clone_size: .; v_call: TRBV7-2; j_call: TRBJ2-5; cdr3_nt: TGTGCCAGCAGCTTAGGATCTAGTCTAGGCCAAGAGACCCAGTACTTC; cdr3_aa: CASSLGSSLGQETQYF
d_call: .; clone_size: .; v_call: TRBV7-2; j_call: TRBJ2-2; cdr3_nt: TGTGCCAGCAGCTTACAGGGCGGGGTTAACACCGGGGAGCTGTTTTTT; cdr3_aa: CASSLQGGVNTGELFF
d_call: TRBD2; clone_size: .; v_call: TRBV19; j_call: TRBJ2-1; cdr3_nt: TGTGCCAGTAGACGACCCCCGGGGCTAGCGGGAGGCTACAATGAGCAGTTCTTC; cdr3_aa: CASRRPPGLAGGYNEQFF
d_call: .; clone_size: .; v_call: TRBV7-6; j_call: TRBJ1-1; cdr3_nt: TGTGCCAGCAGTCGAACAGAGAACACTGAAGCTTTCTTT; cdr3_aa: CASSRTENTEAFF
d_call: TRBD2; clone_size: few; v_call: TRBV9; j_call: TRBJ2-1; cdr3_nt: TGTGCCAGCAGCGCGCCCTCCTCCGGGACTAGCGGGAGGACAACCTACAATGAGCAGTTCTTC; cdr3_aa: CASSAPSSGTSGRTTYNEQFF
d_call: TRBD1; clone_size: once; v_call: TRBV18; j_call: TRBJ1-1; cdr3_nt: TGTTCGAGCAGCCTCGATCAGGGGGGCACTGAAGCTTTCTTT; cdr3_aa: CSSSLDQGGTEAFF
d_call: .; clone_size: once; v_call: TRBV7-2; j_call: TRBJ2-3; cdr3_nt: TGTGCCAGCAGCTTAAACGGGGATGAAGGAGATACGCAGTATTTT; cdr3_aa: CASSLNGDEGDTQYF
d_call: .; clone_size: .; v_call: TRBV28; j_call: TRBJ1-4; cdr3_nt: TGTGCCAGCAGTTTTCCAGGCGATACTAATGAAAAACTGTTTTTT; cdr3_aa: CASSFPGDTNEKLFF
d_call: TRBD2; clone_size: .; v_call: TRBV5-1; j_call: TRBJ2-1; cdr3_nt: TGCGCCAGCAGTTTACTAGCGGGAGCCTCCTACAATGAGCAGTTCTTC; cdr3_aa: CASSLLAGASYNEQFF
d_call: .; clone_size: .; v_call: TRBV6-5; j_call: TRBJ1-1; cdr3_nt: TGTGCCAGCAGTTACCGGGGGGATGGGGCTTTCTTT; cdr3_aa: CASSYRGDGAFF
d_call: TRBD1; clone_size: .; v_call: TRBV30; j_call: TRBJ1-5; cdr3_nt: TGTGCCTGGAATCGACCGGGACAGGGGATTCAGCCCCAGCATTTT; cdr3_aa: CAWNRPGQGIQPQHF
d_call: TRBD2; clone_size: .; v_call: TRBV13; j_call: TRBJ2-7; cdr3_nt: TGTGCCAGCAGCTTCCGGCGGGAGGGCCGCAGCGGGCAGTACTTC; cdr3_aa: CASSFRREGRSGQYF
d_call: TRBD1; clone_size: .; v_call: TRBV10-1; j_call: TRBJ1-1; cdr3_nt: TGCGCCAGCAGTTCCTCCGGGACAGGGGAGGCTGAAGCTTTCTTT; cdr3_aa: CASSSSGTGEAEAFF
d_call: TRBD1; clone_size: .; v_call: TRBV9; j_call: TRBJ1-4; cdr3_nt: TGTGCCAGCAGCGTCAGGGGGCGCGGAGCTAATGAAAAACTGTTTTTT; cdr3_aa: CASSVRGRGANEKLFF
d_call: .; clone_size: .; v_call: TRBV19; j_call: TRBJ2-7; cdr3_nt: TGTGCCAGTAGTAACCTGGACAAGAGCTCCTACGAGCAGTACTTC; cdr3_aa: CASSNLDKSSYEQYF
d_call: .; clone_size: .; v_call: TRBV14; j_call: TRBJ2-7; cdr3_nt: TGTGCCAGCAGCCTTACAGGGTTACTATACGAGCAGTACTTC; cdr3_aa: CASSLTGLLYEQYF
d_call: .; clone_size: .; v_call: TRBV28; j_call: TRBJ1-2; cdr3_nt: TGTGCCAGCAGTTCAGACAGTGGCTACACCTTC; cdr3_aa: CASSSDSGYTF
d_call: .; clone_size: .; v_call: TRBV9; j_call: TRBJ2-7; cdr3_nt: TGTGCCAGCAGCGTAGCTACCGGACAAATGGAGCAGTACTTC; cdr3_aa: CASSVATGQMEQYF
d_call: .; clone_size: .; v_call: TRBV5-6; j_call: TRBJ1-2; cdr3_nt: TGTGCCAGCAGCTTGGGACAGGTTAACTATGGCTACACCTTC; cdr3_aa: CASSLGQVNYGYTF
d_call: .; clone_size: .; v_call: TRBV19; j_call: TRBJ2-3; cdr3_nt: TGTGCCAGTAGGACGGGGGATACGCAGTATTTT; cdr3_aa: CASRTGDTQYF
d_call: TRBD1; clone_size: .; v_call: TRBV5-6; j_call: TRBJ1-1; cdr3_nt: TGTGCCAGCAGTTCCGGGACAGGGGTCACTGAAGCTTTCTTT; cdr3_aa: CASSSGTGVTEAFF
d_call: .; clone_size: .; v_call: TRBV21-1; j_call: TRBJ1-4; cdr3_nt: TGTGCCAACGTGACCGGGACAGATAAGGAAAAACTGTTTTTT; cdr3_aa: CANVTGTDKEKLFF
d_call: .; clone_size: .; v_call: TRBV19; j_call: TRBJ1-2; cdr3_nt: TGTGCCAGTAGTCCAACCGGACAGCTGGTAATCCGAGACTACACCTTC; cdr3_aa: CASSPTGQLVIRDYTF
d_call: .; clone_size: .; v_call: TRBV28; j_call: TRBJ1-2; cdr3_nt: TGTGCCAGCGGATTGAGGGTCTCCCCTAACTATGGCTACACCTTC; cdr3_aa: CASGLRVSPNYGYTF
d_call: TRBD1; clone_size: .; v_call: TRBV19; j_call: TRBJ2-1; cdr3_nt: TGTGCCAGTAGGAAAAGGGACAGGGACCACAATGAGCAGTTCTTC; cdr3_aa: CASRKRDRDHNEQFF
d_call: .; clone_size: .; v_call: TRBV4-2; j_call: TRBJ2-3; cdr3_nt: TGTGCCAGCAGCCGACTAGCAGATACGCAGTATTTT; cdr3_aa: CASSRLADTQYF
d_call: TRBD1; clone_size: .; v_call: TRBV15; j_call: TRBJ2-1; cdr3_nt: TGTGCCACCAGCACCGGACAGGGTCGGTCCAATGAGCAGTTCTTC; cdr3_aa: CATSTGQGRSNEQFF
d_call: .; clone_size: .; v_call: TRBV18; j_call: TRBJ1-2; cdr3_nt: TGTGCCAGCTCAAACGGGGAGAGGACTAACTATGGCTACACCTTC; cdr3_aa: CASSNGERTNYGYTF
d_call: .; clone_size: .; v_call: TRBV19; j_call: TRBJ1-3; cdr3_nt: TGTGCCAGTAGTATAGCAGGGACTACTGGAAACACCATATATTTT; cdr3_aa: CASSIAGTTGNTIYF
d_call: TRBD2; clone_size: .; v_call: TRBV18; j_call: TRBJ2-7; cdr3_nt: TGTGCCAGCTCAAACGCAGAGATACTAGCGGGATCCTCCTACGAGCAGTACTTC; cdr3_aa: CASSNAEILAGSSYEQYF
d_call: .; clone_size: .; v_call: TRBV3-1/TRBV3-2; j_call: TRBJ1-2; cdr3_nt: TGTGCCAGCAGCCAACGGGCAGGGGCGAACTACTATGGCTACACCTTC; cdr3_aa: CASSQRAGANYYGYTF
d_call: TRBD1; clone_size: .; v_call: TRBV4-1; j_call: TRBJ1-2; cdr3_nt: TGCGCCAGCCGGGGGACAGGAGGTAGCTATGGCTACACCTTC; cdr3_aa: CASRGTGGSYGYTF
d_call: .; clone_size: .; v_call: TRBV28; j_call: TRBJ2-1; cdr3_nt: TGTGCCAGCAGTCTCTTTAGGGGGGGAAATGCCGGCTCCTACAATGAGCAGTTCTTC; cdr3_aa: CASSLFRGGNAGSYNEQFF
d_call: TRBD1; clone_size: few; v_call: TRBV29-1; j_call: TRBJ1-1; cdr3_nt: TGCAGCGTTTCCTGGGACAGGGGAGAGGCTTTCTTT; cdr3_aa: CSVSWDRGEAFF
d_call: .; clone_size: .; v_call: TRBV7-9; j_call: TRBJ2-5; cdr3_nt: TGTGCCAGCAGCTCATCTAGCGCGTGGGGCGGGCAGACCCAGTACTTC; cdr3_aa: CASSSSSAWGGQTQYF
d_call: TRBD2; clone_size: .; v_call: TRBV6-1; j_call: TRBJ2-1; cdr3_nt: TGTGCCAGCAGTGCCGGACTAGCGGGAGGGCCCTCCTACAATGAGCAGTTCTTC; cdr3_aa: CASSAGLAGGPSYNEQFF
d_call: TRBD1; clone_size: .; v_call: TRBV5-1; j_call: TRBJ2-7; cdr3_nt: TGCGCCAGCTCCCGTTCTTTTAGGGGACAGGGCCAGACCTACGAGCAGTACTTC; cdr3_aa: CASSRSFRGQGQTYEQYF
d_call: TRBD2; clone_size: .; v_call: TRBV15; j_call: TRBJ2-1; cdr3_nt: TGTGCCACCAGCAGGGCCGGGACTAGCGGGAGCGCCTACAATGAGCAGTTCTTC; cdr3_aa: CATSRAGTSGSAYNEQFF
d_call: TRBD1; clone_size: .; v_call: TRBV6-5; j_call: TRBJ1-5; cdr3_nt: TGTGCCAGCAGCCGGTCGTTCAGGGGGGATCAGTCCCAGCATTTT; cdr3_aa: CASSRSFRGDQSQHF
d_call: .; clone_size: .; v_call: TRBV9; j_call: TRBJ1-2; cdr3_nt: TGTGCCAGCAGCCGGGACACCTCCTTGGCTAACTATGGCTACACCTTC; cdr3_aa: CASSRDTSLANYGYTF